The clone carrying this TCR beta chain has just a few counts. Its antigen remains unknown. The Oncomine TCR Beta short-read assay sequenced DNA from cultured CD4+ T cells. TCRdb analysed the PCR reads with MiXCR anew, one entry per CDR3 protein. Of approximately 20,000 distinct CDR3 sequences listed, about 50% are singletons. This specimen belongs to a study of vaccination and CD4 T cells after COVID-19. Study context: The authors gave control cultures a CEFX pool, an HIV-1 Nef pool, or no peptide.

Treatment specified: approximately 9-day PBMC culture with coronavirus spike peptide pools or control peptides (ViraFEST assay). The sequencing sample was made of CD4+ T cells from blood, cultured in vitro. This receptor was obtained from a human donor who had recovered from COVID-19.

In nucleotides, the CDR3 is TGTGCCAGCAGTCCACGAGGAGGCGGGAGTGTGTACGAGCAGTACTTC. Its translation is CASSPRGGGSVYEQYF. This chain links TRBV6-1 with TRBJ2-7; 7 nucleotides align to TRBD2. Germline V gives CDR1 MNHNS, CDR2 SASEGT. The CDR3 consists of 16 residues. The trim removed 5 bases at V and 4 bases at J, leaving 14 bases unmatched.